This T cell receptor beta chain was recorded in a study of blood T cell repertoires in COVID-19. Study-level background: Samples of COVID-19 (acute and convalescent) were obtained from the United States, Italy and Spain. In each case, the material was cDNA or gDNA derived from T cells, B-cell-depleted T cells, or PBMCs.

Germline loops: CDR1 MGHRA, CDR2 YSYEKL. This CDR3 is 16 amino acids long. With 5 bases removed from V and 0 bases from J, the gap between germline ends came to 15 bases. As originally analysed: It was from reference gene primer amplification that nucleated cell counts were estimated. The assay was immunoSEQ multiplex PCR, and TCRdb's table has in-frame clones only and misses some. The V and J calls and clone size are taken from that table; D and trimming were inferred from the DNA. The data hold around 620,000 clones, with approximately 90% observed a single time. This clonotype originated in a woman aged 18-29 years with acute or convalescent COVID-19. The V call is TRBV4-1, the J call TRBJ2-3, with D possibly TRBD1 on 6 matching bases. Sequenced input: peripheral blood. CDR3 DNA sequence: TGCGCCAGCAGCTTTGTACAGGGACCTAGCACAGATACGCAGTATTTT. Its protein product is CASSFVQGPSTDTQYF.